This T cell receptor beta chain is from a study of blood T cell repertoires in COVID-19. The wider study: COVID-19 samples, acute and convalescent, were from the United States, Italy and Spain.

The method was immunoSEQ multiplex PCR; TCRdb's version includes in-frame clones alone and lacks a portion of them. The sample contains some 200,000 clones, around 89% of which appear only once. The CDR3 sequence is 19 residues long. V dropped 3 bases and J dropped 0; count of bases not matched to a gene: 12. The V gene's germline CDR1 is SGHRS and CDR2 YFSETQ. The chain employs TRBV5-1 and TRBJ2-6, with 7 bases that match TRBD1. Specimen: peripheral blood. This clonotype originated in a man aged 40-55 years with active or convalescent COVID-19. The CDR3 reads CASSWGSRQGYSGANVLTF. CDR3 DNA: TGCGCCAGCAGCTGGGGAAGCCGACAGGGTTACTCTGGGGCCAACGTCCTGACTTTC.